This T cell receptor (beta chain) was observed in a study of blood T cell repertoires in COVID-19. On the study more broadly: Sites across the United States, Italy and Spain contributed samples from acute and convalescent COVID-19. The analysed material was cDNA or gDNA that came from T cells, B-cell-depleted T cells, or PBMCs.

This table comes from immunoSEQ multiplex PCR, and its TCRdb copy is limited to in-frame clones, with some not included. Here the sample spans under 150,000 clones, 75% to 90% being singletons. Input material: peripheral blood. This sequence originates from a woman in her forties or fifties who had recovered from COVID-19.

The CDR3 bases are TGTGCCAGCAGCCTTAGACAGGGTGGGTCACCCCTCCACTTT. It yields the protein CASSLRQGGSPLHF. V is TRBV3-1 (or the pseudogene TRBV3-2) and J is TRBJ1-6, with 7 bases matching TRBD1. The V gene's germline CDR1 is LGHDT and CDR2 YNNKEL (reference sequence). CDR3 length: 14 residues. V shed 4 bases and J 10 bases; nucleotides not matched to a gene: 7.